A selection of T cell receptor beta chains follows, all from one sample in a study of graft-versus-host responses after intestinal transplantation. Data came from immunoSEQ multiplex PCR; TCRdb stores just in-frame clones and leaves some out. The repertoire holds some 64,000 clones, with approximately 91% as singletons. Their recognized antigens are unknown. The specimen was unstimulated CD8+ T cells sorted from spleen or lymph node cells, collected before transplant. All receptors derive from a human donor who was the organ donor for an intestinal transplant. Both conserved end residues are part of each CDR3. The D gene is left open where the match is weak. Some rows have no size entry. The others give once, few or many, or a class for an expanded clone.

V gene	D gene	clone size	J gene	CDR3 protein	CDR3 DNA
TRBV10-3	TRBD1	NA	TRBJ1-2	CAISESISGTVVNYGYTF	TGTGCCATCAGTGAGTCGATTTCGGGGACAGTAGTGAACTATGGCTACACCTTC
TRBV11-2	NA	NA	TRBJ1-1	CASSLDIRVGTEAFF	TGTGCCAGCAGCTTAGATATCAGGGTTGGCACTGAAGCTTTCTTT
TRBV6-5	TRBD1	NA	TRBJ2-7	CASSYSSGQGLVEQYF	TGTGCCAGCAGTTACTCGTCAGGACAGGGGCTCGTCGAGCAGTACTTC
TRBV19	NA	NA	TRBJ1-5	CASSIREGNQPQHF	TGTGCCAGTAGTATCCGGGAGGGCAATCAGCCCCAGCATTTT
TRBV10-3	NA	NA	TRBJ2-1	CAIRRFRAQRSNEQFF	TGTGCCATCAGGAGATTCCGGGCTCAGCGGTCCAATGAGCAGTTCTTC
TRBV28	TRBD1	NA	TRBJ1-1	CASAEGAEAFF	TGTGCCAGCGCGGAGGGGGCCGAAGCTTTCTTT
TRBV5-6	NA	NA	TRBJ2-3	CASSLAAASKPQYF	TGTGCCAGCAGCTTGGCCGCCGCGAGCAAACCGCAGTATTTT
TRBV21-1	NA	few	TRBJ2-7	CASSPWSESYEQYF	TGTGCCAGCAGCCCTTGGAGCGAGTCCTACGAGCAGTACTTC
TRBV7-3	TRBD2	NA	TRBJ2-1	CASSPSYSGSENEQFF	TGTGCCAGCAGCCCCTCGTATAGCGGGAGTGAGAATGAGCAGTTCTTC
TRBV11-1	NA	NA	TRBJ1-1	CASKTGINTEAFF	TGTGCCAGCAAAACAGGCATCAACACTGAAGCTTTCTTT
TRBV11-2	TRBD2	NA	TRBJ2-7	CASSLVALAGGLTTYEQYF	TGTGCCAGCAGCTTAGTTGCACTAGCGGGAGGACTTACCACCTACGAGCAGTACTTC
TRBV19	TRBD2	NA	TRBJ2-1	CASLPGTRGGHNEQFF	TGTGCCAGTCTCCCAGGGACTAGGGGGGGACACAATGAGCAGTTCTTC
TRBV25-1	NA	few	TRBJ1-1	CASRAGNTEAFF	TGTGCCAGCAGGGCGGGGAACACTGAAGCTTTCTTT
TRBV9	TRBD1	NA	TRBJ2-3	CASSVGQGRTDTQYF	TGTGCCAGCAGCGTAGGACAGGGGAGGACAGATACGCAGTATTTT
TRBV29-1	NA	NA	TRBJ2-1	CSVGVNNEQFF	TGCAGCGTTGGCGTTAACAATGAGCAGTTCTTC
TRBV10-1	NA	NA	TRBJ2-3	CATIQWPWFFARDTQYF	TGCGCCACCATCCAGTGGCCATGGTTCTTCGCCAGAGATACGCAGTATTTT
TRBV9	TRBD1	NA	TRBJ2-6	CASSDPGQGPSGANVLTF	TGTGCCAGCAGCGACCCGGGACAGGGTCCCTCTGGGGCCAACGTCCTGACTTTC
TRBV27	NA	NA	TRBJ2-1	CASSSLEYSYNEQFF	TGTGCCAGCAGTTCACTAGAATACTCCTACAATGAGCAGTTCTTC
TRBV7-2	TRBD2	NA	TRBJ2-1	CASSLLGLAGEQFF	TGTGCCAGCAGCTTATTGGGACTAGCGGGAGAGCAGTTCTTC
TRBV29-1	TRBD2	NA	TRBJ2-7	CSVPGGTSYEQYF	TGCAGCGTTCCCGGGGGGACCTCCTACGAGCAGTACTTC
TRBV7-2	NA	NA	TRBJ1-1	CASGGTLNTEAFF	TGTGCCAGCGGGGGCACTTTAAACACTGAAGCTTTCTTT
TRBV11-3	NA	NA	TRBJ2-1	CASSLEGPPYNEQFF	TGTGCCAGCAGCTTAGAGGGGCCCCCCTACAATGAGCAGTTCTTC
TRBV2	NA	medium-sized	TRBJ2-1	CASSESGSGTYNEQFF	TGTGCCAGCAGTGAATCGGGTAGCGGTACGTACAATGAGCAGTTCTTC
TRBV28	TRBD1	NA	TRBJ2-3	CASSLGTGEAPSTDTQYF	TGTGCCAGCAGTTTAGGGACAGGGGAGGCCCCTAGCACAGATACGCAGTATTTT
TRBV6-6	NA	NA	TRBJ2-7	CASSPIDSSYEQYF	TGTGCCAGCAGTCCCATTGACAGCTCCTACGAGCAGTACTTC
TRBV11-2	NA	NA	TRBJ2-4	CASSLVQAKNIQYF	TGTGCCAGCAGCTTAGTCCAGGCCAAAAACATTCAGTACTTC
TRBV28	NA	NA	TRBJ2-3	CASTFGVERTDTQYF	TGTGCCAGCACTTTCGGGGTGGAACGCACAGATACGCAGTATTTT
TRBV28	TRBD1	NA	TRBJ2-7	CASSLVTGALEQYF	TGTGCCAGCAGTTTGGTAACAGGGGCTCTCGAGCAGTACTTC
TRBV18	TRBD2	NA	TRBJ2-3	CASSRTSGSSSTDTQYF	TGTGCCAGCTCTCGGACTAGCGGATCCTCTAGCACAGATACGCAGTATTTT
TRBV30	NA	NA	TRBJ2-1	CAWEPGGRRQQKYNEQFF	TGTGCCTGGGAACCAGGGGGGCGGAGACAACAAAAATACAATGAGCAGTTCTTC
TRBV7-9	NA	NA	TRBJ2-7	CASSRTPTATYEQYF	TGTGCCAGCAGCCGTACCCCGACAGCAACCTACGAGCAGTACTTC
TRBV9	NA	NA	TRBJ1-1	CASSVSGQGHTEAFF	TGTGCCAGCAGCGTATCAGGACAAGGCCACACTGAAGCTTTCTTT
TRBV7-9	NA	NA	TRBJ2-2	CASSSGRGELFF	TGTGCCAGCAGCTCCGGTCGGGGGGAGCTGTTTTTT
TRBV4-1	NA	NA	TRBJ1-1	CASSPGNTEAFF	TGCGCCAGCAGCCCGGGGAACACTGAAGCTTTCTTT
TRBV6-4	NA	NA	TRBJ2-7	CASSVLDSPSYEQYF	TGTGCCAGCAGTGTCCTCGACAGTCCCTCCTACGAGCAGTACTTC
TRBV10-1	TRBD2	NA	TRBJ2-1	CARSTLAGGPVAYNEQFF	TGCGCCAGAAGCACCCTAGCGGGAGGGCCGGTCGCCTACAATGAGCAGTTCTTC
TRBV28	TRBD2	NA	TRBJ2-1	CASSPSGRSYNEQFF	TGTGCCAGCAGCCCCAGCGGGAGATCTTACAATGAGCAGTTCTTC
TRBV28	TRBD1	NA	TRBJ2-4	CASSEGQLHKNIQYF	TGTGCCAGCAGCGAGGGACAGTTACACAAAAACATTCAGTACTTC
TRBV5-1	NA	NA	TRBJ2-7	CASSLFDNTYEQYF	TGCGCCAGCAGCTTGTTTGACAACACCTACGAGCAGTACTTC
TRBV7-6	NA	NA	TRBJ2-1	CASSLPTSEQFF	TGTGCCAGCAGCTTGCCCACTAGTGAGCAGTTCTTC
TRBV5-4	TRBD1	NA	TRBJ1-2	CASSQFIDRVFGYTF	TGTGCCAGCAGCCAATTCATTGACAGGGTATTCGGCTACACCTTC
TRBV5-1	NA	NA	TRBJ2-7	CASSWGLNTYEQYF	TGCGCCAGCAGCTGGGGACTGAACACCTACGAGCAGTACTTC